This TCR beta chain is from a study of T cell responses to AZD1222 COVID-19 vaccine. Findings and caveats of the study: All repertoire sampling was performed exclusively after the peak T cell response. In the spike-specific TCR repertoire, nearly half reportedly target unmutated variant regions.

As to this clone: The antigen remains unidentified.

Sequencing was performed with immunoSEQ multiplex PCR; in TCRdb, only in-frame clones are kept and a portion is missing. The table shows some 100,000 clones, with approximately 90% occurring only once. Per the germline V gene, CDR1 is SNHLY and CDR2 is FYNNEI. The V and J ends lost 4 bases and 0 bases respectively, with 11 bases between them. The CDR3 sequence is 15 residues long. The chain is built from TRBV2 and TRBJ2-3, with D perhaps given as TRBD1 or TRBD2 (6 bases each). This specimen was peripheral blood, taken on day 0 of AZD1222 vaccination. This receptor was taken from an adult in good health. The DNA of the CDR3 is TGTGCCAGCAGTGGAGGGGGAGGAAGCACAGATACGCAGTATTTT. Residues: CASSGGGGSTDTQYF.